This T cell receptor (beta chain) was identified in a study of T cells after yellow fever vaccination. Overall study results and limits: Almost every vaccine-responding clonotype was undetectable in sorted memory subsets on day 0.

The TCR cDNA carried a universal primer site and UMIs from 5'RACE template switching. TCRdb analysed the 5' RACE reads with MiXCR anew, one entry per CDR3 protein. The repertoire includes about 27,000 distinct CDR3 sequences, approximately 4.8% of them detected once, and 30% to 45% sits in the top ten. This clonotype occurred many times. The CDR3 runs to 17 residues. The germline CDR1 and CDR2 sequences are MNHNY and SVGAGI (reference sequence). Losses at the gene ends were 4 bases for V and 3 bases for J; bases not matched to a gene: 11. The source is a man between 18 and 35 years old who received the YFV17D yellow fever vaccine. Source: PBMCs, either bulk or a sorted T-cell subset (CD4+, CD8+, memory, or dextramer-sorted; not recorded which), taken on the day of the yellow fever booster vaccination. The rearrangement links TRBV6-6 to TRBJ1-5, with TRBD1 matching 8 bases. CDR3 DNA: TGTGCCAGCAGTTCAACCCGGGACAGGAGATCCAATCAGCCCCAGCATTTT. Protein product: CASSSTRDRRSNQPQHF.